This passage covers 26 T cell receptor beta chains from one sample sequenced in a study of T-cell memory formation after mild COVID-19. MiXCR was run by TCRdb on the 5' RACE reads, yielding one entry per CDR3 protein. The data contain around 300,000 distinct CDR3 sequences, roughly 13% of them singletons. The specimen sequenced was PBMCs or a T cell subset sorted from them (not recorded which). These receptors were taken from a man aged 18 to 29 who had mild COVID-19 (a few samples of this study predate the infection). Cell type and time point are not known.

In its sample, this clonotype was seen a few times. J is TRBJ2-2 and V is TRBV5-5; D call uncertain. The CDR3 has 14 residues. Germline V gives CDR1 SGHKS, CDR2 YYEKEE (reference sequence). Trimming stripped 1 base from V and 1 base from J, with 5 bases between. CDR3 sequence (DNA): TGTGCCAGCAGCTTGTGGGTGAACACCGGGGAGCTGTTTTTT. It is translated as CASSLWVNTGELFF. Together with reference TRBV5-5 and TRBJ2-2, the CDR3 gives the full variable domain: DAGVTQSPTHLIKTRGQQVTLRCSPISGHKSVSWYQQVLGQGPQFIFQYYEKEERGRGNFPDRFSARQFPNYSSELNVNALLLGDSALYLCASSLWVNTGELFFGEGSRLTVL.

This sequence joins TRBV30 and TRBJ2-2, with a weak D call TRBD2 (7 bases). The CDR3 consists of 15 residues. V lost 3 bases and J lost 0, with 11 bases in between. Germline V gives CDR1 GTSNPN, CDR2 SVGIG (reference sequence). For the CDR3, the DNA is TGTGCCTGGAGGGGGGGGGCGACGAACACCGGGGAGCTGTTTTTT. It yields the protein CAWRGGATNTGELFF.

The gene calls are TRBV12-3 or TRBV12-4 and TRBJ2-1; 8 positions agree with TRBD2. The CDR3 is 14 amino acids. V shed 6 bases, J shed 6 bases, and the junction held 7 bases outside the gene matches. The chain's CDR3 is CASRSGGPGNEQFF. In DNA form, the CDR3 reads TGTGCCAGCAGGTCGGGGGGGCCTGGCAATGAGCAGTTCTTC.

At least ten counts were recorded for this clonotype. This chain connects TRBV2 to TRBJ1-1; 7 bases map to TRBD1. The CDR3 contains 14 residues. V shed 7 bases and J 0 bases; nucleotides not matched to a gene: 5. CDR1 SNHLY and CDR2 FYNNEI come from the germline V gene. The CDR3 sequence is CASTTGQLNTEAFF. In nucleotides, the CDR3 is TGTGCCAGCACAACGGGACAGTTGAACACTGAAGCTTTCTTT.

This clonotype was seen more than once but under ten times. The rearrangement joins TRBV3-1 to TRBJ2-1, with D tentatively TRBD2 (6 bases). V was shortened by 1 base and J by 6 bases, with 10 bases between the two germline ends. This CDR3 spans 14 amino acids. The germline gives CDR1 LGHDT, CDR2 YNNKEL (reference sequence). The CDR3 region has the DNA TGTGCCAGCAGCCAAGGGGAGGCGGGCAATGAGCAGTTCTTC. Translated: CASSQGEAGNEQFF.

V gene TRBV4-3 combines with J gene TRBJ1-4; possible D gene TRBD1, 5 bases. This CDR3 has 16 residues. Trimming took off 4 bases at V and 10 bases at J, with 22 bases between the two ends. Germline-derived CDR1 and CDR2 are LGHNA and YSLEER. The CDR3 sequence: CASSPQVTGGYGKLFF. The CDR3 region has the DNA TGCGCCAGCAGCCCCCAAGTCACGGGGGGATATGGAAAACTGTTTTTT.

V and J are TRBV4-3 and TRBJ2-1; TRBD2 matches 9 bases. Germline V gene data show CDR1 as LGHNA and CDR2 as YSLEER. The CDR3 extends over 16 amino acids. The V segment lost 2 bases and the J segment 6 bases; nucleotides outside the gene matches: 8. The CDR3 DNA is TGCGCCAGCAGCCAACGGTTGCGCGGGGGGGCCAATGAGCAGTTCTTC. Amino acids: CASSQRLRGGANEQFF.

This clonotype was counted many times. The V call is TRBV5-1, the J call TRBJ1-3; D is perhaps TRBD1 (6 bases). CDR1 is SGHRS, CDR2 YFSETQ, per germline. This CDR3 region has 15 residues. Trimming stripped 4 bases from V and 0 bases from J, with 11 bases between. DNA of the CDR3: TGCGCCAGCAGCCTGGGACAAATCTCTGGAAACACCATATATTTT. It is translated as CASSLGQISGNTIYF.

This clonotype was seen many times. The chain uses TRBV7-2 and TRBJ1-5; D is unresolved. V was cut by 1 base and J by 1 base, with 5 bases left in between. Germline V lookup: CDR1 SGHTA, CDR2 FQGNSA. There are 14 residues in the CDR3. The CDR3 protein is CASSLERSNQPQHF. The DNA of the CDR3 is TGTGCCAGCAGCTTAGAGAGGAGCAATCAGCCCCAGCATTTT.

This chain uses TRBV7-9 with TRBJ1-5; 7 bases are a match to TRBD1. With V trimmed by 6 bases and J by 2 bases, 4 bases remained unmatched. The CDR3 has 14 amino acids. The V gene's germline CDR1 is SEHNR and CDR2 FQNEAQ (reference sequence). The CDR3 sequence is CASSIGQGNQPQHF. The CDR3 nucleotides are TGTGCCAGCAGTATAGGACAGGGCAATCAGCCCCAGCATTTT.

The chain has TRBV7-6 and TRBJ2-6; no definite D call. V lost 1 base and J 3 bases, leaving 7 bases between the germline ends. Per the germline V gene, CDR1 is SGHVS and CDR2 is FNYEAQ. The CDR3 is 15 residues long. The DNA for the CDR3 is TGTGCCAGCAGCTTAGGCCCGGATGGGGCCAACGTCCTGACTTTC. Amino acids: CASSLGPDGANVLTF.

The table lists this clonotype with many counts. The J gene is TRBJ2-7, the V gene TRBV15, with 8 bases aligning to TRBD1. Germline trimming cut 0 bases from V and 2 bases from J; bases unmatched to any gene: 9. The CDR3 runs 17 residues. Germline V gene sequence: CDR1 LNHNV, CDR2 YYDKDF (reference sequence). Here the CDR3 reads CATSREFGTGMAYEQYF. The CDR3 DNA is TGTGCCACCAGCAGAGAATTTGGGACAGGCATGGCCTACGAGCAGTACTTC.

This clonotype was recorded a few times. The J gene is TRBJ2-1, the V gene TRBV5-1; a possible D gene is TRBD1 (6 bases). The V gene's germline CDR1 is SGHRS and CDR2 YFSETQ. This CDR3 region has 16 residues. Between the trimmed V and J ends, which lost 0 bases and 2 bases, there was a span of 12 bases. CDR3 coding DNA: TGCGCCAGCAGCTTGGGTTTTACAGGGACCTACAATGAGCAGTTCTTC. This encodes CASSLGFTGTYNEQFF.

This clonotype was counted only a few times. This chain connects TRBV4-1 to TRBJ2-5, with 12 bases lining up with TRBD2. Germline-derived CDR1 and CDR2 are MGHRA and YSYEKL. The length of the CDR3 is 14 residues. V trimming: 1 base; J trimming: 10 bases; junction bases outside the gene matches: 4. The CDR3 sequence is CASSQGLAGEGQYF. CDR3 coding DNA: TGCGCCAGCAGCCAAGGACTAGCGGGGGAGGGCCAGTACTTC.

Here the CDR3 DNA reads TGCGCCAGCAGCCAAGATCTCTCTGAAGGCTACACCTTC. Its translation: CASSQDLSEGYTF. The chain couples TRBV4-3 to TRBJ1-2; D not resolved. Trimming stripped 0 bases from V and 8 bases from J, with 10 bases between. The CDR3 totals 13 residues. From germline, CDR1 is LGHNA and CDR2 YSLEER.

The gene calls are TRBV6-5 and TRBJ1-2, with TRBD1 identical over 7 bases. V lost 11 bases and J lost 6; bases outside the gene matches: 9. Germline loops: CDR1 MNHEY, CDR2 SVGAGI. The CDR3 runs to 12 residues. This CDR3 is CAVYRDSHGYTF. Written as DNA, the CDR3 is TGTGCCGTATACCGGGACAGTCATGGCTACACCTTC.

The rearrangement joins TRBV7-9 to TRBJ1-6; 11 bases match TRBD1. The V and J ends lost 7 bases and 9 bases, in that order; junction bases with no gene match: 26. This CDR3 comprises 21 residues. The germline CDR1 and CDR2 sequences are SEHNR and FQNEAQ (reference sequence). This CDR3 is CASTSLYLPGQGAPQSSPLHF. The DNA of the CDR3 is TGTGCCAGCACCAGCTTATACTTACCCGGACAGGGGGCCCCACAGAGTTCACCCCTCCACTTT. The full variable domain, in which reference TRBV7-9 and TRBJ1-6 provide the parts outside the CDR3, is DTGVSQNPRHKITKRGQNVTFRCDPISEHNRLYWYRQTLGQGPEFLTYFQNEAQLEKSRLLSDRFSAERPKGSFSTLEIQRTEQGDSAMYLCASTSLYLPGQGAPQSSPLHFGNGTRLTVT.

This CDR3 reads CASSLGGKQETQYF. CDR3 nucleotides: TGTGCCAGCAGCTTGGGGGGAAAACAAGAGACCCAGTACTTC. The chain links TRBV5-4 to TRBJ2-5; D gene ambiguous. V was pared by 0 bases and J by 2 bases, with 8 bases between. Germline V gene data show CDR1 as SGHNT and CDR2 as YYREEE (reference sequence). The CDR3 loop spans 14 amino acids.

V gene TRBV30 combines with J gene TRBJ1-2; D call uncertain. The CDR3 runs 12 residues. Trimming removed 2 bases from V and 1 base from J, with 5 bases in between. Germline assignment: CDR1 GTSNPN and CDR2 SVGIG (reference sequence). CDR3 DNA sequence: TGTGCCTGGAGTATGATTAACTATGGCTACACCTTC. It codes for CAWSMINYGYTF. The entire variable domain, with the rest obtained from reference TRBV30 and TRBJ1-2, is as follows: SQTIHQWPATLVQPVGSPLSLECTVEGTSNPNLYWYRQAAGRGLQLLFYSVGIGQISSEVPQNLSASRPQDRQFILSSKKLLLSDSGFYLCAWSMINYGYTFGSGTRLTVV.

V is TRBV10-3 and J is TRBJ1-2, with a possible D match to TRBD1 (6 bases). CDR1 ENHRY and CDR2 SYGVKD come from the germline V gene. The CDR3 runs 16 residues. The V end lost 4 bases, the J end lost 8 bases, and 23 bases lay between the germline ends. CDR3 residues: CAISGWTADAVMGYTF. For the CDR3, the DNA is TGTGCCATCAGTGGATGGACAGCCGACGCGGTAATGGGCTACACCTTC.

The V call is TRBV6-2 or TRBV6-3, the J call TRBJ2-7; possibly TRBD1 for D (6 bases). Per germline, CDR1 MNHEY and CDR2 SVGEGT. This CDR3 has 12 residues. The V end was cut by 6 bases, the J end by 3 bases, with 9 bases between. The CDR3, as DNA: TGTGCCAGCAGCGAACAGGGCTACGAGCAGTACGTC. Translation: CASSEQGYEQYV.

This clonotype was seen a handful of times. The chain employs TRBV7-3 and TRBJ1-6; D not resolved. Germline lookup yields CDR1 SGHTA and CDR2 FQGTGA. Trimming removed 10 bases at V and 7 bases at J, with 14 bases between. The length of the CDR3 is 13 residues. CDR3 in DNA: TGTGCCACGAGTTTGCTCTTCAATTCACCCCTCCACTTT. This sequence encodes CATSLLFNSPLHF.

This clonotype appeared a few times. This sequence joins TRBV5-8 and TRBJ1-4; weak D call: TRBD1 (6 bases). The CDR3 consists of 14 residues. V was pared by 2 bases and J by 3 bases, with 8 bases between. The germline gives CDR1 SGHTS, CDR2 YDEGEE. The CDR3 protein is CASSLRGPNEKLFF. DNA for the CDR3: TGTGCCAGCAGCTTACGGGGGCCTAATGAAAAACTGTTTTTT.

The chain has TRBV6-5 and TRBJ2-5; possibly TRBD1 or TRBD2 for D (5 bases each). This CDR3 region has 14 residues. V was shortened by 6 bases and J by 3 bases, with 14 bases between the two germline ends. Germline-derived CDR1 and CDR2 are MNHEY and SVGAGI. The CDR3, as DNA: TGTGCCAGCAGCAAGGGACCCCCTAAAGAGACCCAGTACTTC. Encoded protein: CASSKGPPKETQYF.

The CDR3 protein is CASSSRDGETQYF. CDR3 bases: TGTGCCAGCAGCTCCAGGGACGGGGAGACCCAGTACTTC. V usage is TRBV7-2 and J usage is TRBJ2-5; the D gene could be TRBD1 or TRBD2 (5 bases each). The CDR3 is 13 amino acids. The V gene lost 4 bases and the J gene lost 5 bases, with 11 bases spanning the gap. CDR1 is SGHTA and CDR2 is FQGNSA in the germline V gene.

Many counts were recorded for this clonotype. This rearrangement joins TRBV6-4 to TRBJ2-3; 12 bases align to TRBD2. This CDR3 contains 16 residues. Germline CDR1 and CDR2: MRHNA and SNTAGT. Trimming cost V 4 bases and J 2 bases; bases outside gene matches: 4. CDR3 DNA sequence: TGTGCCAGCAGTGCTAGCGGGGGGGATTCCACAGATACGCAGTATTTT. Its protein is CASSASGGDSTDTQYF.